This T cell receptor (beta chain) was recorded in a study of blood T cell repertoires in COVID-19. Study overall: Sources were T cells, B-cell-depleted T cells, or PBMCs; the material itself was cDNA or gDNA.

CDR1 LNHDA and CDR2 SQIVND come from the germline V gene (reference sequence). CDR3 length: 17 residues. V lost 4 bases and J 0 bases, leaving 13 bases between the germline ends. The method was immunoSEQ multiplex PCR; TCRdb's version includes in-frame clones alone and lacks a portion of them. Found here are approximately 100,000 clones, almost 90% of them singletons; the top ten hold approximately 3.5%. The origin of this receptor is a human donor in a cohort sampled during active COVID-19. Material: peripheral blood. The rearrangement links TRBV19 to TRBJ2-6; D gene uncertain. The CDR3 DNA is TGTGCCAGTAGTACCCCCCTCGTTATCTCTGGGGCCAACGTCCTGACTTTC. Protein sequence: CASSTPLVISGANVLTF.